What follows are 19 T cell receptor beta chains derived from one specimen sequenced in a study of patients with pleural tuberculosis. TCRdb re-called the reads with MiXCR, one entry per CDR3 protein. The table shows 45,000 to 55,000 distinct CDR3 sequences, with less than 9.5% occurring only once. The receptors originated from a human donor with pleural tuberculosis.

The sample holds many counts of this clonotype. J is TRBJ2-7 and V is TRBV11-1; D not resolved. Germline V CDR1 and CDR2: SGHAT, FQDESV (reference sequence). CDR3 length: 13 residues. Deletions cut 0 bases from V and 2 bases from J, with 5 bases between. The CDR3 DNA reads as TGTGCCAGCAGCTTAGCCCCCACCTACGAGCAGTACTTC. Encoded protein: CASSLAPTYEQYF.

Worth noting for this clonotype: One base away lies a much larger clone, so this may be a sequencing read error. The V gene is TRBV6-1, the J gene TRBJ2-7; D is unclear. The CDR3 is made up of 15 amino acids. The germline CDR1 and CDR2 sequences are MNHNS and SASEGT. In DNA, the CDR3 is TGTGTCAGCAGTGAAGGCTCAGCGCCCAACTACGAGCAGTACTTC. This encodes CVSSEGSAPNYEQYF.

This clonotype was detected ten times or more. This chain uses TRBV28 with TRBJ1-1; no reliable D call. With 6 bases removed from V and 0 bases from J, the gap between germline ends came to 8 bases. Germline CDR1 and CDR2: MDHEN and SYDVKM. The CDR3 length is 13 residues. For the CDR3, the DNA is TGTGCCAGCAGGACCCACATGAACACTGAAGCTTTCTTT. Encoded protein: CASRTHMNTEAFF.

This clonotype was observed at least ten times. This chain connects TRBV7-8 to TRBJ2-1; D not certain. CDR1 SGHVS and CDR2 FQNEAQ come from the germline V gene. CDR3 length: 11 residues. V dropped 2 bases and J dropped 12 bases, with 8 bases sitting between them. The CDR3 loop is CASSLIGGQFF. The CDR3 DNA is TGTGCCAGCAGCTTAATCGGCGGGCAGTTCTTC.

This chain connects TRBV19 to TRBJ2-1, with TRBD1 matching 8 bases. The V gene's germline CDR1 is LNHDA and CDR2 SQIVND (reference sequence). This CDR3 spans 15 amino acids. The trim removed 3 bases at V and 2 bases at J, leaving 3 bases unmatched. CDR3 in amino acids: CASSMDREPYNEQFF. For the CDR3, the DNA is TGTGCCAGTAGTATGGACAGGGAACCCTACAATGAGCAGTTCTTC. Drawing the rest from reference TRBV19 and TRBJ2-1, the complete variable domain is DGGITQSPKYLFRKEGQNVTLSCEQNLNHDAMYWYRQDPGQGLRLIYYSQIVNDFQKGDIAEGYSVSREKKESFPLTVTSAQKNPTAFYLCASSMDREPYNEQFFGPGTRLTVL.

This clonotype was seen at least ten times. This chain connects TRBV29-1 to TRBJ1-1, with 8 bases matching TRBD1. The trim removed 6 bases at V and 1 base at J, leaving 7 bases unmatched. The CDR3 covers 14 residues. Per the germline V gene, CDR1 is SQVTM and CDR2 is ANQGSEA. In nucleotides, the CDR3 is TGCAGCGTGGACAGGGATCCATCGAACACTGAAGCTTTCTTT. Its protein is CSVDRDPSNTEAFF.

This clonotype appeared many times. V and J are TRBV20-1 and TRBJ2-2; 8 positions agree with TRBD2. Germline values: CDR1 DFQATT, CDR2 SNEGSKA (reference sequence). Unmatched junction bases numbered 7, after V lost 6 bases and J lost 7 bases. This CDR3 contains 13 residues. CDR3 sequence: CSALSGRGGELFF. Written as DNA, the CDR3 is TGCAGTGCGTTGAGCGGGAGAGGCGGGGAGCTGTTTTTT.

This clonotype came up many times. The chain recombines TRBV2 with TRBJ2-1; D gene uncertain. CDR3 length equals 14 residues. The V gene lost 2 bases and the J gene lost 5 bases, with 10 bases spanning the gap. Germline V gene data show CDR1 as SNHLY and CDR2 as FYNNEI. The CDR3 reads CASSESAADNEQFF. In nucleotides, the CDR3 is TGTGCCAGCAGTGAAAGTGCGGCGGACAATGAGCAGTTCTTC.

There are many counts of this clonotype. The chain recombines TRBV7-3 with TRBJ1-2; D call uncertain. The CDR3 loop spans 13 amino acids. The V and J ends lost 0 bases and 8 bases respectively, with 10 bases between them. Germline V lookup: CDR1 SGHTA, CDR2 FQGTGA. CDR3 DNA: TGTGCCAGCAGCTTAACGTCCCGAACAGGCTACACCTTC. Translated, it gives CASSLTSRTGYTF.

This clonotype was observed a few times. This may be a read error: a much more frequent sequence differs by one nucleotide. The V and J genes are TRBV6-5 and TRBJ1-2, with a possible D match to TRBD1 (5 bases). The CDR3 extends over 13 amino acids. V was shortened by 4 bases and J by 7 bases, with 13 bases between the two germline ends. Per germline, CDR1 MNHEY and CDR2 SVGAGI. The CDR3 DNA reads TGTGCCAGCAGTTCCGACAGCTCCTCTGGCTACACCTTC. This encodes CASSSDSSSGYTF.

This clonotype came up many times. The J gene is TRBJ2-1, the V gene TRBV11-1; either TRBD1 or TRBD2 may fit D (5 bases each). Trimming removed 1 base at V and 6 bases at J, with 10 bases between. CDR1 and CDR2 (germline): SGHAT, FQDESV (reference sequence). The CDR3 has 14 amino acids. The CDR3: CASSLGGRVNEQFF. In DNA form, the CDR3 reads TGTGCCAGCAGCTTAGGGGGGAGAGTCAATGAGCAGTTCTTC.

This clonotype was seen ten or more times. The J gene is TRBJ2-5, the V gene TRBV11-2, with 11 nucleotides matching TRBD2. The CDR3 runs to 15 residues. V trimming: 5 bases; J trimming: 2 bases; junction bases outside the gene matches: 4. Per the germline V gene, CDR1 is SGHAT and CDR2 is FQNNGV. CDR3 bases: TGTGCCAGCAGCCTTTCTAGCGGGAGGCAAGAGACCCAGTACTTC. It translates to CASSLSSGRQETQYF.

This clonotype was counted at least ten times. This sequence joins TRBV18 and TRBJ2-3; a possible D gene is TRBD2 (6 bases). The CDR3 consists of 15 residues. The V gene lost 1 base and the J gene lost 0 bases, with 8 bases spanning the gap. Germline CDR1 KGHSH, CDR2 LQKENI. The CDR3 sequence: CASSPQSGSTDTQYF. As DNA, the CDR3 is TGTGCCAGCTCACCACAAAGCGGGAGCACAGATACGCAGTATTTT.

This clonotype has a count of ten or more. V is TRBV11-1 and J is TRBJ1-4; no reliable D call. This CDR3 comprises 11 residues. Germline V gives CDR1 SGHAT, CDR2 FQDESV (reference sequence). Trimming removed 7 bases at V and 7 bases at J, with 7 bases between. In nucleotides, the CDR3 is TGTGCCAGCACCCGTACTGAAAAACTGTTTTTT. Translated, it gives CASTRTEKLFF.

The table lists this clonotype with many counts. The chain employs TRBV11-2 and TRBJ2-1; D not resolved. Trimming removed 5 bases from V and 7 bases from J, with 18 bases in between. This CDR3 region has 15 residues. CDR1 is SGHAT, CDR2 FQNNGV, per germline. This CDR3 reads CASSPRKYFGNEQFF. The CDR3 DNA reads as TGTGCCAGCAGCCCACGAAAATATTTCGGGAATGAGCAGTTCTTC.

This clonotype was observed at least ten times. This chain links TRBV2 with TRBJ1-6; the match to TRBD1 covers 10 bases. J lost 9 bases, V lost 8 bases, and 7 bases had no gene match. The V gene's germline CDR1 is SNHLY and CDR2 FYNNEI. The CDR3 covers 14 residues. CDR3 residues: CASLTGTGVSPLHF. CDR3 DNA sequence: TGTGCCAGCCTAACCGGGACAGGGGTTTCACCCCTCCACTTT.

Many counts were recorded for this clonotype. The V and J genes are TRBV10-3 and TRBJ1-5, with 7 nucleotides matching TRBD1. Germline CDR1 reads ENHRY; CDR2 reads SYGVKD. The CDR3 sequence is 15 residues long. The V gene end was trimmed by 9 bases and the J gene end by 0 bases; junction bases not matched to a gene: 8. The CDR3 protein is CAIGLQGGSNQPQHF. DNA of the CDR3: TGTGCCATAGGGTTGCAGGGGGGTAGCAATCAGCCCCAGCATTTT.

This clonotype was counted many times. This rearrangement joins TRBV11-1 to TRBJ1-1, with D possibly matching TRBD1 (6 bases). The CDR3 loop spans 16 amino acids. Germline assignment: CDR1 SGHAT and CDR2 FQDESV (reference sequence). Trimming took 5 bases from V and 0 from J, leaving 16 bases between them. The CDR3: CASSTMRTVMNTEAFF. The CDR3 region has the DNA TGTGCCAGCAGCACCATGCGGACAGTCATGAACACTGAAGCTTTCTTT.

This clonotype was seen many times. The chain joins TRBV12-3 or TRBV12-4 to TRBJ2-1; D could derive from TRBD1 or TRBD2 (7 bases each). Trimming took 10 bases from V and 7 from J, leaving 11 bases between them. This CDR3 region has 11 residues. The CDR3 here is CAIQGGNEQFF. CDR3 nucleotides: TGTGCCATCCAGGGGGGGAATGAGCAGTTCTTC.